Sequencing of this TCR beta chain was carried out in a study of cytomegalovirus exposure and HLA in healthy donors. The CDR3 is made up of 15 amino acids. Germline loops: CDR1 KGHSH, CDR2 LQKENI. Amplification used 60 Vbeta primers and 13 Jbeta primers. The repertoire was sequenced with immunoSEQ multiplex PCR; TCRdb's copy has only in-frame clones and lacks some. The specimen's table records under 200,000 clones. In regard to this clone: What it binds is unknown.

Study observations and caveats: In vitro confirmation showed three CMV-associated chains to be CMV antigen specific.

The chain has TRBV18 and TRBJ2-5; 7 nucleotides align to TRBD1. The DNA end favors TRBJ2-7, so the J call may be wrong. The sequence derives from a man aged 25-40 years in good health and CMV-seronegative. Sequenced material: PBMCs. This CDR3 reads CASSSWDSNLYEQYF. The CDR3 DNA sequence: TGTGCCAGCTCATCTTGGGACAGCAATCTCTACGAGCAGTACTTC.